The 25 T cell receptor beta chains reported below all come from one sample, sequenced in a study of blood T cells in healthy people across ages. With a J-beta primer mix and a sample-barcoded 5' primer, a second PCR ran roughly 6 to 11 cycles. MiXCR, run by TCRdb on the 5' RACE reads, gives a single entry per CDR3 protein. The sample yields about 640,000 distinct CDR3 sequences, 58% seen once. The sample comprised blood. Receptors originate from a man aged 55 to 69 in good health.

This rearrangement joins TRBV12-3 or TRBV12-4 to TRBJ2-4; TRBD2 matches at 13 bases. The end of the DNA fits TRBJ2-7 better, so the J call may be wrong. The CDR3 consists of 14 residues. CDR3 DNA sequence: TGTGCCAGCAGTTGGGGGACTAGCGGGACCGAGCAGTACTTC. Its protein is CASSWGTSGTEQYF.

A few counts support this clonotype. This sequence joins TRBV7-2 and TRBJ2-1, with D perhaps TRBD2 (7 bases). From germline, CDR1 is SGHTA and CDR2 FQGNSA. The CDR3 sequence is 17 residues long. Trimming took off 0 bases at V and 2 bases at J, with 14 bases between the two ends. This CDR3 is CASSLAGGPRPYNEQFF. In DNA, the CDR3 is TGTGCCAGCAGCTTAGCGGGGGGGCCAAGGCCCTACAATGAGCAGTTCTTC.

This clonotype was counted a few times. The genes are TRBV29-1 and TRBJ2-1; the match to TRBD1 covers 10 bases. The CDR3 is made up of 12 amino acids. CDR1 and CDR2 (germline): SQVTM, ANQGSEA. V was clipped by 7 bases and J by 5 bases; unmatched bases: 2. CDR3 nucleotide sequence: TGCAGCGGGGGGACAGGGGACAATGAGCAGTTCTTC. Its protein product is CSGGTGDNEQFF.

The chain recombines TRBV5-1 with TRBJ2-7; perhaps TRBD2 as D (6 bases). V lost 7 bases, J lost 4 bases, and 27 bases lay in between. CDR3 size: 17 residues. Germline V gene lookup returns CDR1 SGHRS and CDR2 YFSETQ. CDR3 sequence reads: CASESPTAVTGTYEQYF. The DNA for the CDR3 is TGCGCCAGCGAATCCCCGACAGCCGTTACGGGGACTTACGAGCAGTACTTC.

The chain is built from TRBV5-6 and TRBJ2-1, with D perhaps matching TRBD2 (7 bases). Trimming shortened V by 4 bases and J by 5 bases, and 16 bases separated the two germline ends. The CDR3 contains 15 residues. CDR1 is SGHDT, CDR2 YYEEEE, per germline. CDR3 amino acids: CASSPEGGLDNEQFF. Written as DNA, the CDR3 is TGTGCCAGCAGCCCGGAGGGGGGGCTGGACAATGAGCAGTTCTTC. Complete variable domain (other parts from reference TRBV5-6 and TRBJ2-1): DAGVTQSPTHLIKTRGQQVTLRCSPKSGHDTVSWYQQALGQGPQFIFQYYEEEERQRGNFPDRFSGHQFPNYSSELNVNALLLGDSALYLCASSPEGGLDNEQFFGPGTRLTVL.

This chain links TRBV28 with TRBJ1-3, with 9 bases lining up with TRBD1. CDR1 and CDR2 (germline): MDHEN, SYDVKM. With 5 bases clipped from V and 8 bases from J, the junction kept 7 bases outside the gene matches. The CDR3 runs to 14 residues. CDR3 residues: CASSRRTGVDTIYF. For the CDR3, the DNA is TGTGCCAGCAGTAGACGGACAGGGGTCGACACCATATATTTT.

The chain joins TRBV5-6 to TRBJ2-2; weak D call: TRBD1 (5 bases). Per the germline V gene, CDR1 is SGHDT and CDR2 is YYEEEE. The CDR3 loop spans 14 amino acids. V gave up 7 bases and J gave up 4 bases, with 14 bases separating them. The CDR3 nucleotides read TGTGCCAGCGCAGGGTTTTCAGGCACCGGGGAGCTGTTTTTT. Residues: CASAGFSGTGELFF.

V and J are TRBV20-1 and TRBJ2-1, with D tentatively TRBD1 (5 bases). Looked up from germline, CDR1 is DFQATT and CDR2 is SNEGSKA (reference sequence). The V and J ends lost 0 bases and 11 bases respectively, with 23 bases between them. The CDR3 has 16 residues. The DNA of the CDR3 is TGCAGTGCTAGAGAGCAAATGGGATGGGGCCGAGATAAGCAGTTCTTC. Protein sequence: CSAREQMGWGRDKQFF.

The V and J genes are TRBV12-3 or TRBV12-4 and TRBJ2-3; 8 nucleotides line up with TRBD2. The CDR3 sequence is 15 residues long. Trimming removed 6 bases from V and 0 bases from J; junction bases left unmatched: 5. In nucleotides, the CDR3 is TGTGCCAGCAGCGCAGCGGGGGAAAGCACAGATACGCAGTATTTT. The encoded protein is CASSAAGESTDTQYF.

V and J are TRBV5-1 and TRBJ2-2, with D unresolved. The germline V gene encodes CDR1 SGHRS and CDR2 YFSETQ. CDR3 length: 11 residues. Trimming stripped 5 bases from V and 5 bases from J, with 4 bases between. CDR3 DNA sequence: TGCGCCAGCAGGGATACCGGGGAGCTGTTTTTT. Residues: CASRDTGELFF.

This chain uses TRBV7-8 with TRBJ2-7; the D is unclear. V shed 3 bases and J shed 6 bases, with 15 bases lying between them. The CDR3 sequence is 14 residues long. The germline V gene has CDR1 SGHVS and CDR2 FQNEAQ. CDR3 sequence (DNA): TGTGCCAGCAGCTTCACTCCTTCTAGGAGCGAGCAGTACTTC. As protein: CASSFTPSRSEQYF.

This clonotype has ten or more counts. This sequence joins TRBV27 and TRBJ1-4, with D possibly being TRBD1 (6 bases). The germline CDR1 and CDR2 sequences are MNHEY and SMNVEV (reference sequence). V lost 3 bases and J 8 bases, leaving 19 bases between the germline ends. This CDR3 region has 16 residues. In nucleotides, the CDR3 is TGTGCCAGCAGTTTGGGTCGACAGGCCCGTGGGGAAAAACTGTTTTTT. Protein product: CASSLGRQARGEKLFF.

This clonotype was found a few times. The chain uses TRBV5-6 and TRBJ2-4; the D gene could be TRBD1 or TRBD2 (6 bases each). The J call may be in error: the DNA end matches TRBJ2-5 better. Germline V gene sequence: CDR1 SGHDT, CDR2 YYEEEE. The CDR3 length is 14 residues. CDR3 residues: CASSWRGTPETQYF. CDR3 DNA sequence: TGTGCCAGCAGCTGGAGGGGGACTCCGGAGACCCAGTACTTC.

Concerning this clonotype itself: The junction and the germline gene differ at one end; a read error may be behind it. The chain recombines TRBV11-2 with TRBJ2-4; maybe TRBD1 (5 bases). CDR1 and CDR2 (germline): SGHAT, FQNNGV. This CDR3 is built from 13 residues. Here the CDR3 DNA reads TGTGCCAGCAGCTTAGATAGGGGCCGAGCCGGGTTCTTC. This encodes CASSLDRGRAGFF.

The genes are TRBV20-1 and TRBJ2-5; D ambiguous. V lost 3 bases and J 2 bases, leaving 10 bases between the germline ends. The CDR3 covers 13 residues. Germline assignment: CDR1 DFQATT and CDR2 SNEGSKA (reference sequence). In nucleotides, the CDR3 is TGCAGTGCTAGTCTTATGGGGCAAGAGACCCAGTACTTC. The encoded protein is CSASLMGQETQYF.

The V gene is TRBV20-1, the J gene TRBJ1-1; a possible D gene is TRBD1 (5 bases). The CDR3 consists of 11 residues. Trimming removed 8 bases at V and 6 bases at J, with 13 bases between. Germline loops: CDR1 DFQATT, CDR2 SNEGSKA (reference sequence). As DNA, the CDR3 is TGCAGTCTCAGGGATCCCCCTGAAGCTTTCTTT. This encodes CSLRDPPEAFF.

Only a few counts were recorded for this clonotype. The V and J genes are TRBV18 and TRBJ2-5; 10 nucleotides agree with TRBD2. The CDR3 runs 17 residues. Germline loops: CDR1 KGHSH, CDR2 LQKENI. V was pared by 4 bases and J by 1 base, with 9 bases of the junction left unmatched. CDR3 DNA: TGTGCCAGCTCACTAAGTCAGACTAGCGGGTCCCAAGAGACCCAGTACTTC. This codes for CASSLSQTSGSQETQYF.

V gene TRBV3-1 combines with J gene TRBJ2-4; 8 bases fit TRBD1. The J call is in doubt because the DNA end fits TRBJ2-7 better. Germline V lookup: CDR1 LGHDT, CDR2 YNNKEL (reference sequence). This CDR3 region has 13 residues. CDR3 sequence (DNA): TGTGCCAGCAGCCAGCAGGGGGCCCACGAGCAGTACTTC. Encoded protein: CASSQQGAHEQYF.

J is TRBJ2-5 and V is TRBV27, with TRBD2 matching 13 bases. Germline trimming cut 5 bases from V and 7 bases from J; bases unmatched to any gene: 4. The CDR3 has 14 amino acids. Germline V gene sequence: CDR1 MNHEY, CDR2 SMNVEV (reference sequence). The CDR3 nucleotides are TGTGCCAGCAGTCCCCGACTAGCGGGGGGGACCCAGTACTTC. It yields the protein CASSPRLAGGTQYF.

V usage is TRBV12-3 or TRBV12-4 and J usage is TRBJ1-6; the D gene is possibly TRBD1 (5 bases). The V end was cut by 3 bases, the J end by 10 bases, with 13 bases between. The CDR3 spans 14 residues. CDR3 sequence: CASSFGGAGSPLHF. The CDR3 coding sequence is TGTGCCAGCAGTTTTGGGGGAGCGGGGTCACCCCTCCACTTT.

The chain joins TRBV28 to TRBJ1-1, with no clear D. With 3 bases removed from V and 5 bases from J, the gap between germline ends came to 10 bases. Germline CDR1 is MDHEN and CDR2 is SYDVKM. The CDR3 is 13 residues long. CDR3 DNA: TGTGCCAGCAGTTTCGCTTCAACTACTGAAGCTTTCTTT. As protein: CASSFASTTEAFF.

The DNA for the CDR3 is TGTGCCAGCAGCTTAGATCCGTCGTATGGCTACACCTTC. Encoded protein: CASSLDPSYGYTF. The rearrangement joins TRBV11-2 to TRBJ1-2; D is unresolved. CDR3 size: 13 residues. Trimming stripped 0 bases from V and 5 bases from J, with 7 bases between. In germline, CDR1 is SGHAT, CDR2 FQNNGV.

The rearrangement links TRBV5-1 to TRBJ1-4, with 8 bases aligning to TRBD1. CDR3 length equals 15 residues. Trimming removed 4 bases from V and 8 bases from J; junction bases left unmatched: 10. Germline V gene data show CDR1 as SGHRS and CDR2 as YFSETQ. CDR3 coding DNA: TGCGCCAGCAGCGCCCAAGGACAGGGAAGCGAAAAACTGTTTTTT. Protein: CASSAQGQGSEKLFF.

This sequence joins TRBV20-1 and TRBJ2-1; D is unresolved. The germline V and J ends were trimmed by 6 bases and 7 bases, with 13 bases remaining between them. The CDR3 is made up of 12 amino acids. Germline V gives CDR1 DFQATT, CDR2 SNEGSKA (reference sequence). The CDR3 DNA follows: TGCAGTGCCCAGAAGCCTCCGAATGAGCAGTTCTTC. Its translation: CSAQKPPNEQFF.

This chain links TRBV20-1 with TRBJ2-1; 12 bases match TRBD2. V was clipped by 5 bases and J by 8 bases; unmatched bases: 10. The CDR3 has 15 residues. Germline CDR1 and CDR2: DFQATT and SNEGSKA (reference sequence). This CDR3 reads CSASLSSGGAYEQFF. As DNA, the CDR3 is TGCAGTGCTTCCCTCTCTAGCGGGGGGGCCTATGAGCAGTTCTTC.